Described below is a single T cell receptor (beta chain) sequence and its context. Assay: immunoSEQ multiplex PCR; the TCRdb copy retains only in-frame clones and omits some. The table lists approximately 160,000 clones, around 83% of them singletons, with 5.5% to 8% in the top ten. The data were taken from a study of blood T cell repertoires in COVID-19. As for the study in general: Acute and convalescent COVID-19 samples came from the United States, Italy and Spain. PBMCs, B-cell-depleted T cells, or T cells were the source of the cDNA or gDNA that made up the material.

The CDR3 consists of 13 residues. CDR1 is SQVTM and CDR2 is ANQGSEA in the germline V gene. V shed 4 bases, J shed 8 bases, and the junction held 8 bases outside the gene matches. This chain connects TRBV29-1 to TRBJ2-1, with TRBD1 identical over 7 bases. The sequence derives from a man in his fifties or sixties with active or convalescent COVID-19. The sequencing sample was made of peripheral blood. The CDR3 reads CSVGQGAVYEQFF. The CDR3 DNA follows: TGCAGCGTTGGACAGGGCGCTGTGTATGAGCAGTTCTTC.